These T cell receptor beta chains were read from a single sample in a study of blood T cell repertoires in COVID-19. Here immunoSEQ multiplex PCR was the method, and the copy in TCRdb shows in-frame clones only, minus some. The sample holds about 250,000 clones, around 82% seen once. The specimen sequenced was PBMCs or T cells enriched from blood (not recorded which). The receptors were gathered from a man in his fifties who had recovered from COVID-19. The CDR3 runs from the conserved cysteine through the conserved F or W. The order of the fields is CDR3 protein, J gene, V gene.

CDR3: CASSFKREQYF
J: TRBJ2-7
V: TRBV7-2

CDR3: CASRGQVVNTEAFF
J: TRBJ1-1
V: TRBV2

CDR3: CASQANQETQYF
J: TRBJ2-5
V: TRBV19

CDR3: CASSWGLAETSTDTQYF
J: TRBJ2-3
V: TRBV6-2/TRBV6-3

CDR3: CASGSAGGSSGNTIYF
J: TRBJ1-3
V: TRBV12-5

CDR3: CASSVDGGLDEKLFF
J: TRBJ1-4
V: TRBV9

CDR3: CASSLGAGPEETQYF
J: TRBJ2-5
V: TRBV5-1

CDR3: CATSTQGGYQPQHF
J: TRBJ1-5
V: TRBV24-1

CDR3: CSVAYLGLARGGELFF
J: TRBJ2-2
V: TRBV29-1

CDR3: CAISPTGSPLHF
J: TRBJ1-6
V: TRBV10-3

CDR3: CASSLGGPDRAGPFLEQYF
J: TRBJ2-7
V: TRBV5-1

CDR3: CASSLATSGGPEQFF
J: TRBJ2-1
V: TRBV7-6

CDR3: CASGLVAGGPPNTGELFF
J: TRBJ2-2
V: TRBV12-5

CDR3: CAWSVLETQYF
J: TRBJ2-5
V: TRBV30

CDR3: CASSALAGGTVLFF
J: TRBJ2-1
V: TRBV7-2

CDR3: CASSARQGNWGKLFF
J: TRBJ1-4
V: TRBV11-2

CDR3: CASKEQGPNTEAFF
J: TRBJ1-1
V: TRBV6-4

CDR3: CASSYAGQGNTEAFF
J: TRBJ1-1
V: TRBV7-8

CDR3: CASSLAGLAGNTGELFF
J: TRBJ2-2
V: TRBV7-2

CDR3: CASSLFSANTGELFF
J: TRBJ2-2
V: TRBV11-1

CDR3: CASSLEDSTYGYTF
J: TRBJ1-2
V: TRBV5-4

CDR3: CASSAPGNTEAFF
J: TRBJ1-1
V: TRBV7-3

CDR3: CASSSQGLNTEAFF
J: TRBJ1-1
V: TRBV7-9

CDR3: CSGRTGGAGEQFF
J: TRBJ2-1
V: TRBV29-1

CDR3: CASSLAPGAYNEQFF
J: TRBJ2-1
V: TRBV5-1

CDR3: CASSKTSSYEQYF
J: TRBJ2-7
V: TRBV9

CDR3: CASSQGPGAKNIQYF
J: TRBJ2-4
V: TRBV3-1/TRBV3-2

CDR3: CASNYAGSEKLFF
J: TRBJ1-4
V: TRBV11-2

CDR3: CASSIGTPGTDTQYF
J: TRBJ2-3
V: TRBV28

CDR3: CASSQGRVAIKKGYTF
J: TRBJ1-2
V: TRBV14

CDR3: CASSQEARAQETQYF
J: TRBJ2-5
V: TRBV3-1/TRBV3-2

CDR3: CASRRTSAPSYEQYF
J: TRBJ2-7
V: TRBV28

CDR3: CASTPGLANTGELFF
J: TRBJ2-2
V: TRBV19

CDR3: CASSQDLGLVYEQYF
J: TRBJ2-7
V: TRBV4-3

CDR3: CASSSEIGELFF
J: TRBJ2-2
V: TRBV7-2

CDR3: CASSWASLSSYEQYF
J: TRBJ2-7
V: TRBV6-2/TRBV6-3

CDR3: CASSTALDSGGYTF
J: TRBJ1-2
V: TRBV19

CDR3: CAWSVQGGIRETQYF
J: TRBJ2-5
V: TRBV30

CDR3: CASSLVLPGQPPTDTQYF
J: TRBJ2-3
V: TRBV7-2

CDR3: CASSYGAGSGANVLTF
J: TRBJ2-6
V: TRBV6-5

CDR3: CASSIRGTVNTEAFF
J: TRBJ1-1
V: TRBV19

CDR3: CASSSRLEPQYF
J: TRBJ2-3
V: TRBV12-3/TRBV12-4

CDR3: CASSPNKGRVSEAFF
J: TRBJ1-1
V: TRBV18

CDR3: CASSPSLAGFTYNEQFF
J: TRBJ2-1
V: TRBV28

CDR3: CASSLAPTNYGYTF
J: TRBJ1-2
V: TRBV7-2

CDR3: CASSYSQGANTEAFF
J: TRBJ1-1
V: TRBV6-5

CDR3: CASSHPRTSTGELFF
J: TRBJ2-2
V: TRBV19

CDR3: CASYSGVVGQPQHF
J: TRBJ1-5
V: TRBV28

CDR3: CASSLVVTGELFF
J: TRBJ2-2
V: TRBV12-3/TRBV12-4

CDR3: CASQADRVQTQYF
J: TRBJ2-5
V: TRBV5-1

CDR3: CASSYPWGQGNTEAFF
J: TRBJ1-1
V: TRBV6-2/TRBV6-3

CDR3: CASSTGVNTIYF
J: TRBJ1-3
V: TRBV28

CDR3: CASSRDFTDTQYF
J: TRBJ2-3
V: TRBV18

CDR3: CASSDRHPNTEAFF
J: TRBJ1-1
V: TRBV19

CDR3: CASSLDSSNTEAFF
J: TRBJ1-1
V: TRBV7-2